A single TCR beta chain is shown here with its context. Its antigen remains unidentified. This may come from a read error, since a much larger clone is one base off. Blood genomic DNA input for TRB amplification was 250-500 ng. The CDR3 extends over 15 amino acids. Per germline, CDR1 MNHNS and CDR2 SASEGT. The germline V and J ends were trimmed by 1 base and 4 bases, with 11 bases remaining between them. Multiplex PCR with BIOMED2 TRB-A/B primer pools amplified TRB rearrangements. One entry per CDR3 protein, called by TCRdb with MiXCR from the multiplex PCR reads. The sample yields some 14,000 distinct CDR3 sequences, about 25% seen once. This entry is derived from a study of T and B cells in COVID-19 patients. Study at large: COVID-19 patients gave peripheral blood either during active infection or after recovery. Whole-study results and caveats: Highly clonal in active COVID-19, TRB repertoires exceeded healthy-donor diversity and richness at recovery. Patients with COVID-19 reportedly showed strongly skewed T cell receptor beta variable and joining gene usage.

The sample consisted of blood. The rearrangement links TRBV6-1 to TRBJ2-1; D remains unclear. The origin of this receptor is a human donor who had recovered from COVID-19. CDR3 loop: CASSEVNLKYNEQFF. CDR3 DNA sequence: TGTGCCAGCAGTGAAGTTAACTTAAAATACAATGAGCAGTTCTTC.